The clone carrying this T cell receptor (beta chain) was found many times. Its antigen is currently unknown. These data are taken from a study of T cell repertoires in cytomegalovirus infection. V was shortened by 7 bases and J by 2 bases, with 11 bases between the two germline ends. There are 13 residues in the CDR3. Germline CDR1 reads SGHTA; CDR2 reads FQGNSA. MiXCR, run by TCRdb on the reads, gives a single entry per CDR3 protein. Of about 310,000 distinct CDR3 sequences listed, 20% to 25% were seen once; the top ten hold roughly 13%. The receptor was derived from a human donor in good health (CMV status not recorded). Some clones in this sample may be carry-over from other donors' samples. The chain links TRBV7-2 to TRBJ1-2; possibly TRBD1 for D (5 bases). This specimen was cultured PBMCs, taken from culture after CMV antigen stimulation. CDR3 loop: CASTGTVNYGYTF. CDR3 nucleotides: TGTGCCAGCACCGGGACTGTGAACTATGGCTACACCTTC.